The rows below give T cell receptor beta chains drawn from one sample of a study of blood T cell repertoires in COVID-19. Sequencing was performed with immunoSEQ multiplex PCR; in TCRdb, only in-frame clones are kept and a portion is missing. The sample lists 350,000 to 450,000 clones; 89% were seen once. The sequenced sample consisted of peripheral blood. Receptors originate from a woman aged 35 to 49 with COVID-19, enrolled during active disease. Both conserved end residues are trimmed from each CDR3.

v_gene	j_gene	CDR3aa
TRBV18	TRBJ2-5	ASSRTTQKETQY
TRBV25-1	TRBJ1-2	ASSELGQEHPYT
TRBV6-2/TRBV6-3	TRBJ2-1	ASSKGQGALRMRNEQF
TRBV27	TRBJ2-3	ASSWASGSTDTQY
TRBV19	TRBJ1-2	ASNGGGNYGYT
TRBV6-1	TRBJ1-3	ASSEFLVQGALGNTIY
TRBV5-8	TRBJ1-2	ASSWEIGLQESNYGYT
TRBV19	TRBJ2-7	ASSISGTSGTLYEQY
TRBV7-2	TRBJ2-7	ASSLVSGYEQY
TRBV9	TRBJ1-4	ASSVEGQGGEKLF
TRBV7-2	TRBJ2-7	ASSYLTGGMDEQY
TRBV28	TRBJ2-7	ASSHYPTSGIVYEQY
TRBV7-9	TRBJ1-1	ASSQTTGLNTEAF
TRBV4-3	TRBJ2-3	ASSQDQLAGGGTQY
TRBV5-4	TRBJ2-5	ASSMGLTPQETQY
TRBV27	TRBJ2-7	ASSLSGGTRPYEQY
TRBV5-1	TRBJ1-3	ASSLGTGGISGNTIY
TRBV5-6	TRBJ2-1	ASSPGLAGINDNEQF
TRBV9	TRBJ1-4	ASSGHRGTNEKLF
TRBV5-4	TRBJ2-5	ASSYLLQETQY
TRBV7-2	TRBJ2-2	ASSSPFAGELF
TRBV29-1	TRBJ1-3	SAEGIGTIY
TRBV6-5	TRBJ1-1	ASSFTGVMNTEAF
TRBV27	TRBJ1-5	ASSSLLANQPQH
TRBV4-2	TRBJ1-5	ASSLSDRDQPQH
TRBV11-2	TRBJ2-7	ASSLVSGSSYEQY
TRBV4-3	TRBJ1-2	ASSPGPTEVGGGYT
TRBV7-9	TRBJ2-1	ASSLGRGGTYNEQF
TRBV6-6	TRBJ1-4	ASSPRAGRAAFNEKLF
TRBV5-8	TRBJ2-7	ASREEQGLSEQY
TRBV14	TRBJ1-3	ASSPFLGRGNTIY
TRBV14	TRBJ1-2	ASSRLTQGRVDGYT
TRBV19	TRBJ2-6	ASSMRGRVSGANVLT
TRBV11-2	TRBJ1-1	ASSLGQYTEAF
TRBV19	TRBJ2-7	ASSMVSGGSGGRYEQY
TRBV7-2	TRBJ2-5	ASSLSGAQETQY
TRBV29-1	TRBJ2-1	SVVSGINEQF
TRBV28	TRBJ2-3	ASSYRSGHTLTDTQY
TRBV7-9	TRBJ2-6	ASLDGLDRGLGANVLT
TRBV2	TRBJ1-1	ASSTQGAPTEAF
TRBV27	TRBJ1-1	ASSLGALGNTEAF